Reported below is one T cell receptor beta chain. This sample stems from a study of shared clonotypes between healthy human individuals. TCRdb's copy holds only in-frame clones and misses some; the assay was immunoSEQ multiplex PCR. The table has under 300,000 clones, approximately 70% seen once. V dropped 4 bases and J dropped 7; count of bases not matched to a gene: 7. Germline loops: CDR1 SGHNT, CDR2 YYREEE (reference sequence). The CDR3 has 15 amino acids. The clonotype comes from a man under 40 in good health. The sequenced material came from memory CD4+ T cells sorted from blood. Subset noted: CD45RA-negative fraction. The genes are TRBV5-4 and TRBJ2-2, with TRBD1 matching over 10 bases. This CDR3 reads CASSNDRGHGGELFF. CDR3 coding DNA: TGTGCCAGCAGCAACGACAGGGGGCACGGCGGGGAGCTGTTTTTT.